One sample yielded the 19 T cell receptor beta chains listed below, sequenced in a study of T cells in Graves' hyperthyroidism and ophthalmopathy. There were TCR beta CDR3 regions amplified from RNA transcripts. Initially, a first-round RT-PCR of the TCR CDR3 employed the HTBI primer set. MiXCR, applied by TCRdb to the multiplex PCR reads, yields one record per CDR3 protein. The table records approximately 490,000 distinct CDR3 sequences, approximately 23% of them present only once. Sequences were obtained from blood. The receptors were gathered from an older woman with Graves' ophthalmopathy.

This clonotype has a handful of counts. The chain employs TRBV5-1 and TRBJ2-3; possible D gene TRBD1, 5 bases. This CDR3 is 14 amino acids long. Trimming cost V 4 bases and J 2 bases, with 11 bases left between them. CDR1 and CDR2 (germline): SGHRS, YFSETQ. This chain's CDR3 is CASSASGNTDTQYF. The CDR3 DNA follows: TGCGCCAGCAGCGCGTCAGGGAACACAGATACGCAGTATTTT.

The chain employs TRBV5-1 and TRBJ2-4; maybe TRBD1 (6 bases). In germline, CDR1 is SGHRS, CDR2 YFSETQ. The CDR3 extends over 15 amino acids. V was clipped by 2 bases and J by 1 base, with 10 bases between them. The CDR3 sequence is CASSLYDRAKNIQYF. Written as DNA, the CDR3 is TGCGCCAGCAGCTTATATGACAGGGCCAAAAACATTCAGTACTTC.

This clonotype appeared many times. This chain joins TRBV28 and TRBJ1-5; no reliable D call. CDR1 and CDR2 (germline): MDHEN, SYDVKM. The CDR3 is made up of 12 amino acids. The V gene lost 7 bases and the J gene lost 7 bases, with 11 bases spanning the gap. CDR3 residues: CASTPLTQPQHF. CDR3 coding DNA: TGTGCCAGCACCCCCCTCACGCAGCCCCAGCATTTT.

The gene calls are TRBV30 and TRBJ2-5; TRBD1 is a possible D gene (5 bases). Deletions cut 1 base from V and 5 bases from J, with 14 bases between. The CDR3 runs to 14 residues. Germline CDR1 and CDR2: GTSNPN and SVGIG (reference sequence). The CDR3 loop reads CAWSGFYWGETQYF. The CDR3 nucleotides are TGTGCCTGGAGTGGGTTCTATTGGGGCGAGACCCAGTACTTC.

This clonotype has a handful of counts. The genes are TRBV20-1 and TRBJ1-5, with TRBD1 matching 8 bases. CDR1 and CDR2 from the germline V gene are DFQATT and SNEGSKA (reference sequence). This CDR3 spans 12 amino acids. V gave up 6 bases and J gave up 7 bases; unmatched junction bases: 5. CDR3 protein: CSAKTGAQPQHF. The CDR3 DNA reads as TGCAGTGCCAAGACAGGGGCCCAGCCCCAGCATTTT.

This clonotype was recorded many times. The rearrangement uses TRBV20-1 and TRBJ1-1; D remains ambiguous. The CDR3 is 14 amino acids. Trimming left V 1 base short and J 10 bases short, with 19 bases between. Germline values: CDR1 DFQATT, CDR2 SNEGSKA (reference sequence). The CDR3 sequence: CSARVPSDLSRAFF. The CDR3 DNA is TGCAGTGCTAGAGTTCCCTCCGATCTCTCTAGAGCTTTCTTT.

The J gene is TRBJ2-7, the V gene TRBV12-3 or TRBV12-4, with TRBD2 identical over 8 bases. Unmatched junction bases numbered 6, after V lost 6 bases and J lost 2 bases. The CDR3 has 14 residues. Here the CDR3 reads CASRRTGGAYEQYF. The CDR3 nucleotides read TGTGCCAGCAGGAGGACGGGGGGGGCCTACGAGCAGTACTTC.

The chain joins TRBV18 to TRBJ2-3; weak D call: TRBD1 (5 bases). Trimming left V 4 bases short and J 4 bases short, with 12 bases between. The germline gives CDR1 KGHSH, CDR2 LQKENI. The CDR3 extends over 14 amino acids. The CDR3 bases are TGTGCCAGCTCACACCCCAAGGGGCCAGATACGCAGTATTTT. Translated, it gives CASSHPKGPDTQYF.

This clonotype was seen a handful of times. The rearrangement uses TRBV19 and TRBJ1-6; a possible D gene is TRBD1 (5 bases). The CDR3 is 16 residues long. The germline V gene has CDR1 LNHDA and CDR2 SQIVND (reference sequence). Trimming took off 6 bases at V and 8 bases at J, with 20 bases between the two ends. CDR3: CASSDLRRGIHSPLHF. The DNA of the CDR3 is TGTGCCAGTAGCGATTTAAGGAGGGGTATACATTCACCCCTCCACTTT.

This clonotype was seen only a few times. The chain carries TRBV12-3 or TRBV12-4 and TRBJ2-3, with D unresolved. The CDR3 has 11 residues. The germline V and J ends were trimmed by 5 bases and 7 bases, with 7 bases remaining between them. Here the CDR3 DNA reads TGTGCCAGCAGTCTAAAGAATACGCAGTATTTT. As protein: CASSLKNTQYF.

The table lists this clonotype with many counts. The genes are TRBV20-1 and TRBJ1-5; 9 nucleotides align to TRBD1. The trim removed 5 bases at V and 2 bases at J, leaving 4 bases unmatched. There are 14 residues in the CDR3. Germline CDR1 reads DFQATT; CDR2 reads SNEGSKA (reference sequence). In nucleotides, the CDR3 is TGCAGTGCTTTACAGGGGGCCGGCAATCAGCCCCAGCATTTT. Residues: CSALQGAGNQPQHF.

The chain is built from TRBV20-1 and TRBJ2-1, with D possibly being TRBD1 or TRBD2 (5 bases each). V dropped 3 bases and J dropped 0 bases, with 12 bases sitting between them. The CDR3 spans 15 residues. Per germline, CDR1 DFQATT and CDR2 SNEGSKA (reference sequence). The CDR3 DNA follows: TGCAGTGCTAGGGGGGACCGGAGCTCCTACAATGAGCAGTTCTTC. Protein product: CSARGDRSSYNEQFF.

This clonotype was counted between two and nine times. The CDR3 sequence: CAWSVRVTQYF. The CDR3 bases are TGTGCCTGGAGTGTACGAGTTACGCAGTATTTT. The chain has TRBV30 and TRBJ2-3; no definite D call. Germline V gene data show CDR1 as GTSNPN and CDR2 as SVGIG (reference sequence). The V end lost 0 bases, the J end lost 8 bases, and 6 bases lay between the germline ends. The CDR3 consists of 11 residues.

This clonotype was observed a few times. V usage is TRBV9 and J usage is TRBJ2-7; the match to TRBD1 covers 8 bases. V dropped 0 bases and J dropped 2; count of bases not matched to a gene: 4. CDR3 length: 15 amino acids. Germline V lookup: CDR1 SGDLS, CDR2 YYNGEE. The CDR3 is CASSVGDRIPYEQYF. CDR3 DNA sequence: TGTGCCAGCAGCGTAGGGGACAGGATACCCTACGAGCAGTACTTC.

This clonotype was seen only a few times. The chain recombines TRBV30 with TRBJ1-4; the match to TRBD1 covers 8 bases. The V gene's germline CDR1 is GTSNPN and CDR2 SVGIG (reference sequence). The CDR3 is made up of 15 amino acids. V lost 1 base to trimming and J lost 6 bases; unmatched junction nucleotides: 7. The DNA for the CDR3 is TGTGCCTGGAGTGCCCCGGACAGGGCACATGAAAAACTGTTTTTT. Protein product: CAWSAPDRAHEKLFF.

The chain joins TRBV18 to TRBJ1-1, with a tentative D call TRBD1 (6 bases). Deletions cut 0 bases from V and 8 bases from J, with 16 bases between. The CDR3 covers 15 residues. Germline V gene lookup returns CDR1 KGHSH and CDR2 LQKENI. The CDR3 DNA reads as TGTGCCAGCTCACCACCATCGCAGCCAACAGGGGAAGCTTTCTTT. Translating it yields CASSPPSQPTGEAFF.

This clonotype turned up a few times. The chain employs TRBV3-1 and TRBJ2-7, with 10 bases lining up with TRBD2. Per the germline V gene, CDR1 is LGHDT and CDR2 is YNNKEL (reference sequence). V shed 0 bases and J 3 bases; nucleotides not matched to a gene: 2. This CDR3 spans 15 amino acids. The CDR3 DNA reads as TGTGCCAGCAGCCAAGAACTAGCGGGGCGCTACGAGCAGTACTTC. Amino acid sequence: CASSQELAGRYEQYF.

Many counts were recorded for this clonotype. The chain combines TRBV3-1 with TRBJ1-4; D remains unclear. CDR3 length: 14 amino acids. V lost 1 base to trimming and J lost 0 bases, with 3 bases between them. The germline V gene has CDR1 LGHDT and CDR2 YNNKEL (reference sequence). CDR3 loop: CASSQGATNEKLFF. Here the CDR3 DNA reads TGTGCCAGCAGCCAAGGTGCAACTAATGAAAAACTGTTTTTT.

This clonotype was seen repeatedly, ten times or more. The J gene is TRBJ1-1, the V gene TRBV2; D unresolved. V was pared by 5 bases and J by 4 bases, with 11 bases between. CDR1 and CDR2 (germline): SNHLY, FYNNEI. The CDR3 extends over 13 amino acids. The CDR3 sequence: CASSLDSSTEAFF. The CDR3 region has the DNA TGTGCCAGCAGTCTCGATTCGAGCACTGAAGCTTTCTTT.